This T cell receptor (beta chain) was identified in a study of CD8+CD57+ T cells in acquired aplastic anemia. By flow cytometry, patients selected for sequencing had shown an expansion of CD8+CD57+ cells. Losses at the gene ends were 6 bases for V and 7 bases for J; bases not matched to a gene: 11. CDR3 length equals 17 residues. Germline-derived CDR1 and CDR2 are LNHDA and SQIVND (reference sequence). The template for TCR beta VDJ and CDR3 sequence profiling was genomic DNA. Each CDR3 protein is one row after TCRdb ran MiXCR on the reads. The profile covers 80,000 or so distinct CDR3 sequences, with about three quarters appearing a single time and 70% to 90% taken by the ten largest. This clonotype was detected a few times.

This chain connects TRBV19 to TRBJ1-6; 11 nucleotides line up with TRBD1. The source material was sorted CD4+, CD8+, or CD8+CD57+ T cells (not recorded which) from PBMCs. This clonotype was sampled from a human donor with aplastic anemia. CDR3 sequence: CASSLLQGQGGNSPLHF. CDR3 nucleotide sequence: TGTGCCAGTAGCCTCCTCCAGGGACAGGGGGGAAATTCACCCCTCCACTTT. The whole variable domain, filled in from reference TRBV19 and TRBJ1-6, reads DGGITQSPKYLFRKEGQNVTLSCEQNLNHDAMYWYRQDPGQGLRLIYYSQIVNDFQKGDIAEGYSVSREKKESFPLTVTSAQKNPTAFYLCASSLLQGQGGNSPLHFGNGTRLTVT.